This TCR beta chain is drawn from a study of blood T cell repertoires in COVID-19. The assay was immunoSEQ multiplex PCR, and TCRdb's table has in-frame clones only and misses some. The table lists under 300,000 clones, around 82% of them singletons. The ends were cut back, 9 bases at V and 4 bases at J, with 13 bases in the middle. CDR1 and CDR2 (germline): MDHEN, SYDVKM. CDR3 length: 14 amino acids. The sample was PBMCs or T cells enriched from blood (not recorded which). This TCR came from a man aged 50-60 years who had recovered from COVID-19. This chain uses TRBV28 with TRBJ1-6; TRBD1 might be the D (5 bases). CDR3 DNA: TGTGCCAGTAGACAGTTCGAGTATAATTCACCCCTCCACTTT. Translation gives CASRQFEYNSPLHF.